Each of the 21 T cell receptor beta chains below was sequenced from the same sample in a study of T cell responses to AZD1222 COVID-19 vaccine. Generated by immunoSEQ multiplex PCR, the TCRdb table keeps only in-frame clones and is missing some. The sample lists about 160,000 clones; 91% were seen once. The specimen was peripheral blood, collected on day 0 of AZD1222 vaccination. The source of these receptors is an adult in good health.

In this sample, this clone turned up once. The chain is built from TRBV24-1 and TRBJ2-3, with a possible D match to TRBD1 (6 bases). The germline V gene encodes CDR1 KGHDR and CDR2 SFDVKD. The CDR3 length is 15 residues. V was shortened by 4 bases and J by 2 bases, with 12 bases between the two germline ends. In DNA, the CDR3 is TGTGCCACCAGTGACCAACAGGGACCCACAGATACGCAGTATTTT. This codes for CATSDQQGPTDTQYF.

CDR3 coding DNA: TGTGCCAGCAGTTACGGGGCTCTCACCTACGAGCAGTACTTC. Translating it yields CASSYGALTYEQYF. The chain uses TRBV6-2 or TRBV6-3 and TRBJ2-7; a weak D match, TRBD1 (5 bases). The CDR3 consists of 14 residues. Germline-derived CDR1 and CDR2 are MNHEY and SVGEGT. Trimming took off 2 bases at V and 2 bases at J, with 10 bases between the two ends.

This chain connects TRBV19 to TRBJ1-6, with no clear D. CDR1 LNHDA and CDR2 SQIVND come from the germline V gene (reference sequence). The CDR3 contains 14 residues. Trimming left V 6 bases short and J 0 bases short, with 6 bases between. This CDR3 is CASSQISYNSPLHF. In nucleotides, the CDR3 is TGTGCCAGTAGCCAGATCTCCTATAATTCACCCCTCCACTTT. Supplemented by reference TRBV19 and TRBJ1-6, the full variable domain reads DGGITQSPKYLFRKEGQNVTLSCEQNLNHDAMYWYRQDPGQGLRLIYYSQIVNDFQKGDIAEGYSVSREKKESFPLTVTSAQKNPTAFYLCASSQISYNSPLHFGNGTRLTVT.

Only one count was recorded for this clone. The CDR3 nucleotides are TGTGCCACCAGCGGACCGGGACGTATACAAGAGACCCAGTACTTC. Its protein is CATSGPGRIQETQYF. The chain uses TRBV24-1 and TRBJ2-5; possibly TRBD1 or TRBD2 for D (5 bases each). V lost 7 bases and J 2 bases, leaving 16 bases between the germline ends. The CDR3 totals 15 residues. Germline V gives CDR1 KGHDR, CDR2 SFDVKD.

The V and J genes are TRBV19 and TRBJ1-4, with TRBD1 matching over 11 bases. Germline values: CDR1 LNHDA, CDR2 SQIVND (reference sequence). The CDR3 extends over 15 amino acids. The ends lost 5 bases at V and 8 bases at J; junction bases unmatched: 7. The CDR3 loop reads CASSSRTGGREKLFF. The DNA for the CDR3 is TGTGCCAGTAGTTCCCGGACAGGGGGCCGCGAAAAACTGTTTTTT.

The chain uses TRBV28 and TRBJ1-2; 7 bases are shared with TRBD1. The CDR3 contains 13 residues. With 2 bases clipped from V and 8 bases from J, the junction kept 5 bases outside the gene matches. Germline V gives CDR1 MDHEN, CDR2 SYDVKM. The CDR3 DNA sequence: TGTGCCAGCAGTTTACTCAGGACAGGCGGCTACACCTTC. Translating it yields CASSLLRTGGYTF.

Here the CDR3 DNA reads TGTGCCACCAGCACTTATGGGGTCCAGCAGTTCTTC. Protein sequence: CATSTYGVQQFF. The J gene is TRBJ2-1, the V gene TRBV15; D is unresolved. The length of the CDR3 is 12 residues. The germline V and J ends were trimmed by 4 bases and 11 bases, with 12 bases remaining between them. CDR1 and CDR2 (germline): LNHNV, YYDKDF (reference sequence).

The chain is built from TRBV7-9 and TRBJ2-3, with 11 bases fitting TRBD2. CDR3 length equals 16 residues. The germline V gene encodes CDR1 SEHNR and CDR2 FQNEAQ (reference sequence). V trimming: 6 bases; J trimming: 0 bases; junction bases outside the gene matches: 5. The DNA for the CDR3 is TGTGCCAGCAGTTCCGGGACTAGCGGTAGCACAGATACGCAGTATTTT. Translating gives CASSSGTSGSTDTQYF.

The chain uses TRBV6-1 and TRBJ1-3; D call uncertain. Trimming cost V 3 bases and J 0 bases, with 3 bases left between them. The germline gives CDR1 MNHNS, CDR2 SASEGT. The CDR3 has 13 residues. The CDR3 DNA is TGTGCCAGCAGTGACACCTCTGGAAACACCATATATTTT. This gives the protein CASSDTSGNTIYF.

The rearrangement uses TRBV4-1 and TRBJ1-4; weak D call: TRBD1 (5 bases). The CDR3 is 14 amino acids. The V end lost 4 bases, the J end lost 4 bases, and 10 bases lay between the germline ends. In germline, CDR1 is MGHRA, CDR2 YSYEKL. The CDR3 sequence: CASSPGPFNEKLFF. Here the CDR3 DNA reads TGCGCCAGCAGCCCGGGACCCTTTAATGAAAAACTGTTTTTT.

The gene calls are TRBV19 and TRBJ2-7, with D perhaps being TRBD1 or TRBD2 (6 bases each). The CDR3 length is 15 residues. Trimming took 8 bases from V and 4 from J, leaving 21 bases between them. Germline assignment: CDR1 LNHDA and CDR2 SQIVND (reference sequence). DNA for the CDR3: TGTGCCAGTTCTTACCATGTCGAGGGGGGTTACGAGCAGTACTTC. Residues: CASSYHVEGGYEQYF.

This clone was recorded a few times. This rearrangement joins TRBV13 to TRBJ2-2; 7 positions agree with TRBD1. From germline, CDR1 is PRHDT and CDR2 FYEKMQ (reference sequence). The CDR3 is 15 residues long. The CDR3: CVNRDSLSNTGELFF. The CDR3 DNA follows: TGTGTAAACCGGGACAGTCTATCGAACACCGGGGAGCTGTTTTTT.

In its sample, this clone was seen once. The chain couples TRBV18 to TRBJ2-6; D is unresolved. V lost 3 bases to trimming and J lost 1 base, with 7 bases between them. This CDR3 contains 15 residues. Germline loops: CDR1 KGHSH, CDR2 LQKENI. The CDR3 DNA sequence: TGTGCCAGCTCACCGGGTCCTTCTGGGGCCAACGTCCTGACTTTC. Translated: CASSPGPSGANVLTF.

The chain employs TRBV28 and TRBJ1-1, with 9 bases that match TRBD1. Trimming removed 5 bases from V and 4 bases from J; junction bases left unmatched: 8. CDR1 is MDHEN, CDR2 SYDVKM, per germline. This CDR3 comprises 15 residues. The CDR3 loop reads CASSRLQGAPTEAFF. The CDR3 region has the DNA TGTGCCAGCAGTCGTTTACAGGGGGCGCCCACTGAAGCTTTCTTT.

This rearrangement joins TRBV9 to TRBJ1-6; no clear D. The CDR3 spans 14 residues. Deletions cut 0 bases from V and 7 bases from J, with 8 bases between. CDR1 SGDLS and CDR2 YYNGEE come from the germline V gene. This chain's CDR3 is CASSVGGENSPLHF. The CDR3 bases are TGTGCCAGCAGCGTAGGGGGTGAAAATTCACCCCTCCACTTT. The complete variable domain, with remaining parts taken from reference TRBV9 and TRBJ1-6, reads DSGVTQTPKHLITATGQRVTLRCSPRSGDLSVYWYQQSLDQGLQFLIQYYNGEERAKGNILERFSAQQFPDLHSELNLSSLELGDSALYFCASSVGGENSPLHFGNGTRLTVT.

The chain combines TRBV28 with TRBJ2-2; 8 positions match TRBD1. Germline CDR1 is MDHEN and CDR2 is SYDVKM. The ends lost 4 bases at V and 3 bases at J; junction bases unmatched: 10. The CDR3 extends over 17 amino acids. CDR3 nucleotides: TGTGCCAGCAGTTCCCCCAACCCGACAGGGGACACCGGGGAGCTGTTTTTT. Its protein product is CASSSPNPTGDTGELFF.

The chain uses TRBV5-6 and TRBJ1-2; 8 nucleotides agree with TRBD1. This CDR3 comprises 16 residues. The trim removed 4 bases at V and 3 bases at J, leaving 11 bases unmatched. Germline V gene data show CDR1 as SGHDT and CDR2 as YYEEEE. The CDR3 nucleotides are TGTGCCAGCAGCGCCGGACAGGGTGCGGTCTACTATGGCTACACCTTC. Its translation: CASSAGQGAVYYGYTF.

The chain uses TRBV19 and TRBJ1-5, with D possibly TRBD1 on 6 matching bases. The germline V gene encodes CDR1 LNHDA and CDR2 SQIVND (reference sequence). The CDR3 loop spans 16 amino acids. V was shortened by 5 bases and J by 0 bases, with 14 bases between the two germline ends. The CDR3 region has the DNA TGTGCCAGTAGTGAGAGAACAGGGTCTAGCAATCAGCCCCAGCATTTT. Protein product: CASSERTGSSNQPQHF.

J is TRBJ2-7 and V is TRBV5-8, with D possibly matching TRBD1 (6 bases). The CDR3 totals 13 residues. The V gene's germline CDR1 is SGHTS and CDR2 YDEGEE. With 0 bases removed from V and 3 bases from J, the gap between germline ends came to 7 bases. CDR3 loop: CASSLVGGYEQYF. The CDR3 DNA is TGTGCCAGCAGCTTGGTAGGGGGCTACGAGCAGTACTTC.

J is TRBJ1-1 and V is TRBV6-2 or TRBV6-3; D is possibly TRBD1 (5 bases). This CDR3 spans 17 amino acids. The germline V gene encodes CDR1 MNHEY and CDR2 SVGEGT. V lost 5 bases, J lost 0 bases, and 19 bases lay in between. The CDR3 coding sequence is TGTGCCAGCAGTCGCGTCATGTCAGGGCTAATGAACACTGAAGCTTTCTTT. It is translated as CASSRVMSGLMNTEAFF.

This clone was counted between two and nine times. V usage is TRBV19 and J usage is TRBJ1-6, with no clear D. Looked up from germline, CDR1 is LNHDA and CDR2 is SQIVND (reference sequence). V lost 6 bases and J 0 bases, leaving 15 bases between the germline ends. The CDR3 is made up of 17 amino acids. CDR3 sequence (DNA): TGTGCCAGTAGCGAACCCCAAGGAAGCTCCTATAATTCACCCCTCCACTTT. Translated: CASSEPQGSSYNSPLHF.